This is a list of T cell receptor beta chains from one sample in a study of blood T cell repertoires in COVID-19. This table comes from immunoSEQ multiplex PCR, and its TCRdb copy is limited to in-frame clones, with some not included. The sample records under 500,000 clones, about 85% being singletons. Specimen: PBMCs or T cells enriched from blood (not recorded which). The receptors stem from a woman aged 18-29 years with acute COVID-19. Both conserved end residues are part of each CDR3. The D gene is left open where the match is weak. For some rows the clone size is stated as once, few or many, or as a class when expanded; others skip it.

size,V,D,J,CDR3,DNA
NA,TRBV6-2/TRBV6-3,NA,TRBJ1-2,CASTPLGGGDYGYTF,TGTGCCAGCACCCCGTTGGGGGGAGGAGACTATGGCTACACCTTC
NA,TRBV11-2,TRBD2,TRBJ2-7,CASSLGAGTSKEQYF,TGTGCCAGCAGCTTAGGGGCCGGGACTAGTAAGGAGCAGTACTTC
NA,TRBV11-1,TRBD1,TRBJ1-2,CASSQAGTGDNYGYTF,TGTGCCAGCAGCCAAGCCGGGACAGGGGACAACTATGGCTACACCTTC
NA,TRBV25-1,NA,TRBJ2-5,CASSEWEKTQYF,TGTGCCAGCAGTGAATGGGAGAAGACCCAGTACTTC
NA,TRBV9,NA,TRBJ2-7,CASSVAYFSEQYF,TGTGCCAGCAGCGTAGCTTATTTTTCCGAGCAGTACTTC
once,TRBV27,NA,TRBJ2-3,CASSSGADTQYF,TGTGCCAGCAGTTCGGGGGCAGATACGCAGTATTTT
NA,TRBV25-1,NA,TRBJ2-7,CASSEVSTNSYEQYF,TGTGCCAGCAGTGAAGTTAGTACCAACTCCTACGAGCAGTACTTC
NA,TRBV15,NA,TRBJ1-1,CATSRDLGGTNTEAFF,TGTGCCACCAGCAGAGACCTTGGAGGGACGAACACTGAAGCTTTCTTT
NA,TRBV6-5,TRBD2,TRBJ2-1,CASRNSGGYEQFF,TGTGCCAGCAGAAATAGCGGGGGTTATGAGCAGTTCTTC
NA,TRBV5-8,NA,TRBJ2-3,CASSRTAASTDTQYF,TGTGCCAGCAGCCGTACTGCCGCGAGCACAGATACGCAGTATTTT
NA,TRBV19,NA,TRBJ1-2,CASSEGGYGYTF,TGTGCCAGTAGTGAAGGGGGCTATGGCTACACCTTC
NA,TRBV6-5,NA,TRBJ2-7,CASSYSTGGAYEQYF,TGTGCCAGCAGTTACTCAACAGGGGGGGCCTACGAGCAGTACTTC
NA,TRBV4-1,NA,TRBJ2-3,CASSQLTDTQYF,TGCGCCAGCAGCCAACTTACAGATACGCAGTATTTT
NA,TRBV28,TRBD1,TRBJ2-1,CASSLRPGTALYNEQFF,TGTGCCAGCAGTTTAAGGCCGGGGACAGCGCTTTACAATGAGCAGTTCTTC
NA,TRBV6-2/TRBV6-3,NA,TRBJ1-5,CASSTPTAYSNQPQHF,TGTGCCAGCAGTACCCCGACAGCATATAGCAATCAGCCCCAGCATTTT
NA,TRBV5-1,NA,TRBJ2-5,CASSLTGREETQYF,TGCGCCAGCAGCTTAACGGGAAGGGAGGAGACCCAGTACTTC
NA,TRBV19,NA,TRBJ1-5,CASSISVTPQHF,TGTGCCAGTAGTATCTCTGTCACTCCCCAGCATTTT
NA,TRBV4-3,TRBD1,TRBJ1-4,CASSQSLTSYTTGGNEKLFF,TGCGCCAGCAGCCAATCATTAACCTCTTACACGACAGGGGGAAATGAAAAACTGTTTTTT
NA,TRBV12-3/TRBV12-4,NA,TRBJ1-3,CASSFGYSDTIYF,TGTGCCAGCAGTTTCGGGTACTCTGACACCATATATTTT
NA,TRBV7-2,NA,TRBJ2-2,CASSPQATTGELFF,TGTGCCAGCAGCCCCCAGGCGACCACCGGGGAGCTGTTTTTT
NA,TRBV29-1,TRBD2,TRBJ2-1,CSVIARGAVYNEQFF,TGCAGCGTGATCGCGCGGGGGGCCGTCTACAATGAGCAGTTCTTC
NA,TRBV25-1,TRBD1,TRBJ2-7,CASSGDRGYEQYF,TGTGCCAGCAGTGGAGACAGGGGATACGAGCAGTACTTC
NA,TRBV10-2,TRBD1,TRBJ2-7,CASIKVRGGADEQYF,TGCGCCAGCATTAAGGTGAGAGGGGGCGCGGACGAGCAGTACTTC
NA,TRBV2,NA,TRBJ2-1,CASRIPAGTEQFF,TGTGCCAGCAGAATTCCCGCCGGGACAGAGCAGTTCTTC
NA,TRBV18,TRBD1,TRBJ1-1,CASSPGQGPRTEAFF,TGTGCCAGCTCACCCGGACAGGGCCCGCGGACTGAAGCTTTCTTT
NA,TRBV18,NA,TRBJ1-3,CASSPTTGNTIYF,TGTGCCAGCTCACCCACGACAGGAAACACCATATATTTT
NA,TRBV29-1,TRBD1,TRBJ1-1,CSVKTGGDTEAFF,TGCAGCGTAAAGACAGGGGGTGATACTGAAGCTTTCTTT
NA,TRBV5-1,TRBD1,TRBJ1-2,CASSAGQDYGYTF,TGCGCCAGCAGCGCGGGACAGGACTATGGCTACACCTTC
NA,TRBV11-2,TRBD2,TRBJ2-1,CASSLYPGTSVGYNEQFF,TGTGCCAGCAGCCTATACCCCGGGACTAGCGTTGGTTACAATGAGCAGTTCTTC
NA,TRBV11-2,TRBD2,TRBJ2-1,CASSLRLAGGQNNEQFF,TGTGCCAGCAGCCTGAGACTAGCGGGGGGCCAAAACAATGAGCAGTTCTTC
NA,TRBV5-1,NA,TRBJ1-2,CASSLRPGQNYGYTF,TGCGCCAGCAGCCTAAGACCGGGACAAAACTATGGCTACACCTTC
NA,TRBV12-5,TRBD1,TRBJ1-2,CASGPGQVRDYGYTF,TGTGCTAGTGGTCCGGGACAGGTCCGGGACTATGGCTACACCTTC
NA,TRBV7-6,NA,TRBJ2-7,CASSLASQTGLGTYEQYF,TGTGCCAGCAGCTTAGCATCGCAAACAGGTTTAGGGACCTACGAGCAGTACTTC
NA,TRBV3-1/TRBV3-2,TRBD1,TRBJ2-5,CASSPSWTGGIGETQYF,TGTGCCAGCAGCCCCTCCTGGACAGGAGGCATCGGGGAGACCCAGTACTTC
NA,TRBV19,NA,TRBJ1-2,CASSERGDGYTF,TGTGCCAGTAGTGAACGGGGGGATGGCTACACCTTC
NA,TRBV15,NA,TRBJ1-4,CATSRDAAPGNEKLFF,TGTGCCACCAGCAGAGATGCGGCGCCCGGGAATGAAAAACTGTTTTTT
NA,TRBV7-2,NA,TRBJ2-5,CASSFGQQETQYF,TGTGCCAGCAGCTTCGGACAGCAAGAGACCCAGTACTTC
once,TRBV2,NA,TRBJ2-1,CASTTPDNEQFF,TGTGCCAGCACTACCCCGGACAATGAGCAGTTCTTC
NA,TRBV10-1,NA,TRBJ2-4,CASSESEIKNIQYF,TGCGCCAGCAGTGAGTCGGAGATCAAAAACATTCAGTACTTC
NA,TRBV7-2,NA,TRBJ1-2,CASSLVGGENYGYTF,TGTGCCAGCAGCTTAGTTGGAGGGGAAAACTATGGCTACACCTTC
NA,TRBV7-2,NA,TRBJ1-2,CASSLMSYTNYGYTF,TGTGCCAGCAGCCTGATGTCATACACCAACTATGGCTACACCTTC
NA,TRBV5-8,NA,TRBJ2-7,CASRRGAGRHEQYF,TGTGCCAGCAGGCGTGGGGCAGGGAGGCACGAGCAGTACTTC
once,TRBV10-3,NA,TRBJ2-5,CAISEFREETQYF,TGTGCCATCAGTGAATTCAGGGAAGAGACCCAGTACTTC
NA,TRBV5-8,TRBD1,TRBJ1-2,CAPGGARAYGYTF,TGTGCCCCAGGGGGTGCCAGGGCCTATGGCTACACCTTC
NA,TRBV7-9,NA,TRBJ1-5,CASSLGTGNQPQHF,TGTGCCAGCAGCTTAGGGACAGGCAATCAGCCCCAGCATTTT
NA,TRBV7-6,NA,TRBJ2-2,CASSFVGDTGELFF,TGTGCCAGCAGCTTCGTAGGGGACACCGGGGAGCTGTTTTTT
NA,TRBV5-4,NA,TRBJ2-2,CASLKQGGTGELFF,TGTGCCAGCTTGAAACAGGGAGGGACCGGGGAGCTGTTTTTT
NA,TRBV7-9,TRBD2,TRBJ2-5,CASSLELLAEEGETQYF,TGTGCCAGCAGCTTAGAACTACTAGCGGAAGAGGGAGAGACCCAGTACTTC
NA,TRBV7-8,NA,TRBJ2-3,CASSSSGTLGRDTQYF,TGTGCCAGCAGCTCCTCCGGGACATTGGGGAGAGATACGCAGTATTTT
NA,TRBV3-1/TRBV3-2,NA,TRBJ1-1,CASKRAGRMAEAFF,TGTGCCAGCAAACGGGCGGGTCGGATGGCTGAAGCTTTCTTT
NA,TRBV5-1,NA,TRBJ2-1,CASSIGGLSYNEQFF,TGCGCCAGCAGTATCGGGGGGCTCTCCTACAATGAGCAGTTCTTC
NA,TRBV6-5,NA,TRBJ1-1,CASSYRGNTEAFF,TGTGCCAGCAGTTACAGGGGGAACACTGAAGCTTTCTTT